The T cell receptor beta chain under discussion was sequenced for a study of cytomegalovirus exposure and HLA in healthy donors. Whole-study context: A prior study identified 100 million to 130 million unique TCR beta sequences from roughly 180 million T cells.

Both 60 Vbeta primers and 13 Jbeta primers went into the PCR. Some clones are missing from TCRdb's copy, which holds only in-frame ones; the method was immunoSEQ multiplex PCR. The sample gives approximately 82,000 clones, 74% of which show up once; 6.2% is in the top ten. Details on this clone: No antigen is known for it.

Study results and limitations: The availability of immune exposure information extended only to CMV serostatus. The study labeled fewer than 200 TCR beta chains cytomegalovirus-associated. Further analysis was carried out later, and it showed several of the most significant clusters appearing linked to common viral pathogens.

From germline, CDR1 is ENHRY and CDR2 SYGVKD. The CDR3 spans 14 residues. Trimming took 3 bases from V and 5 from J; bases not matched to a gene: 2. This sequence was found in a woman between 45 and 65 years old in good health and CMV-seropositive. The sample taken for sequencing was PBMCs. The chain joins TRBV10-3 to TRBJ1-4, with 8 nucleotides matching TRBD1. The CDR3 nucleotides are TGTGCCATCAGTGATGGACAGGGCAATGAAAAACTGTTTTTT. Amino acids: CAISDGQGNEKLFF.